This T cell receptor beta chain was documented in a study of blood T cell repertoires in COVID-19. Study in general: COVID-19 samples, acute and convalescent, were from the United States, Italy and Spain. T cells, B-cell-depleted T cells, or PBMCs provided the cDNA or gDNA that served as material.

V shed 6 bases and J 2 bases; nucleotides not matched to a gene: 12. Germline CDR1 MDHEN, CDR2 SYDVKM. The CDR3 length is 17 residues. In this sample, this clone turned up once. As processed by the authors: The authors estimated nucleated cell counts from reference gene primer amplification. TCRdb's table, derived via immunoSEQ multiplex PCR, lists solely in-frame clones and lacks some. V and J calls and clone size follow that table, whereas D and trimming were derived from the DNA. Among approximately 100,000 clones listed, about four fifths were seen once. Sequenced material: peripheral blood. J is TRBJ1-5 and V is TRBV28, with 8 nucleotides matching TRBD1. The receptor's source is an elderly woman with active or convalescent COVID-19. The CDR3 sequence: CASRSETGALGNQPQHF. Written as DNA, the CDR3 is TGTGCCAGCAGGTCGGAGACAGGGGCTTTAGGCAATCAGCCCCAGCATTTT.